The 16 T cell receptor beta chains presented below share a single source sample, sequenced in a study of blood T cell repertoires in COVID-19. Clones were read by immunoSEQ multiplex PCR, and TCRdb kept only the in-frame ones, dropping some. This table has a few hundred thousand clones, about 85% appearing once. The sample consisted of peripheral blood. These receptor sequences come from a woman aged 18-29 years with acute or convalescent COVID-19.

This clone is a singleton in its sample. This rearrangement joins TRBV13 to TRBJ2-7, with TRBD1 matching over 7 bases. J gave up 3 bases and V 5 bases, and 10 bases lay outside the gene matches. The CDR3 extends over 15 amino acids. The germline gives CDR1 PRHDT, CDR2 FYEKMQ (reference sequence). DNA for the CDR3: TGTGCCAGCAGCCCCAGCGACAGGGAGAACTACGAGCAGTACTTC. Amino acids: CASSPSDRENYEQYF.

The chain links TRBV6-5 to TRBJ1-6; D not certain. V shed 0 bases and J shed 4 bases, with 10 bases lying between them. The length of the CDR3 is 16 residues. The germline V gene encodes CDR1 MNHEY and CDR2 SVGAGI. The CDR3 region is CASSYSGVLYNSPLHF. Written as DNA, the CDR3 is TGTGCCAGCAGTTACTCGGGAGTACTGTATAATTCACCCCTCCACTTT.

The CDR3 DNA reads as TGTGCCAGCTTTACTAGCGGGAGTTCCAGTGAGCAGTTCTTC. Translation: CASFTSGSSSEQFF. This sequence joins TRBV6-5 and TRBJ2-1, with TRBD2 identical over 11 bases. J gave up 9 bases and V 8 bases, and 9 bases lay outside the gene matches. The CDR3 loop spans 14 amino acids. The germline V gene encodes CDR1 MNHEY and CDR2 SVGAGI.

The V gene is TRBV10-3, the J gene TRBJ2-3; 10 nucleotides align to TRBD1. The CDR3 is made up of 16 amino acids. CDR1 and CDR2 (germline): ENHRY, SYGVKD. Losses at the gene ends were 4 bases for V and 7 bases for J; bases not matched to a gene: 11. CDR3 sequence reads: CAISAPGTGDTYTQYF. The CDR3 DNA reads as TGTGCCATCAGTGCCCCCGGGACAGGGGACACCTATACGCAGTATTTT.

In this sample, this clone turned up a few times. J is TRBJ2-3 and V is TRBV12-5; 8 bases are a match to TRBD1. Germline V gene data show CDR1 as LGHNT and CDR2 as FRNRAP. Unmatched junction bases numbered 5, after V lost 1 base and J lost 5 bases. CDR3 length: 15 amino acids. The CDR3 is CASGLGTGNKDTQYF. In DNA, the CDR3 is TGTGCTAGTGGTTTGGGGACAGGGAACAAAGATACGCAGTATTTT. Filled out from reference TRBV12-5 and TRBJ2-3, the complete variable domain reads DARVTQTPRHKVTEMGQEVTMRCQPILGHNTVFWYRQTMMQGLELLAYFRNRAPLDDSGMPKDRFSAEMPDATLATLKIQPSEPRDSAVYFCASGLGTGNKDTQYFGPGTRLTVL.

This clone was observed a single time. The J gene is TRBJ2-7, the V gene TRBV2; 10 bases match TRBD2. The germline V gene encodes CDR1 SNHLY and CDR2 FYNNEI. The V segment lost 8 bases and the J segment 6 bases; nucleotides outside the gene matches: 13. This CDR3 comprises 15 residues. The CDR3 DNA reads as TGTGCCAGCGGTACCACTAGCGGGATGGCGAGCGAGCAGTACTTC. Encoded protein: CASGTTSGMASEQYF.

The chain couples TRBV28 to TRBJ2-1, with 13 bases lining up with TRBD2. In germline, CDR1 is MDHEN, CDR2 SYDVKM. This CDR3 comprises 23 residues. J lost 4 bases, V lost 5 bases, and 26 bases had no gene match. CDR3 DNA: TGTGCCAGCAGTCCCCTGGGGTCCTGGACAGGGCCGGGACTAGCGGGGAAGTACAATGAGCAGTTCTTC. Protein sequence: CASSPLGSWTGPGLAGKYNEQFF.

The rearrangement uses TRBV6-6 and TRBJ2-7; 9 nucleotides match TRBD2. After removal of 4 bases from V and 2 bases from J, the junction contained 6 bases not matched to a gene. The CDR3 contains 15 residues. Germline V lookup: CDR1 MNHNY, CDR2 SVGAGI (reference sequence). The CDR3 DNA sequence: TGTGCCAGCAGTTCTCCGACTAGCGGCACCTACGAGCAGTACTTC. Amino acids: CASSSPTSGTYEQYF.

The sample holds one count of this clone. The chain employs TRBV14 and TRBJ2-7; D is perhaps TRBD1 (6 bases). The V end lost 3 bases, the J end lost 2 bases, and 14 bases lay between the germline ends. The germline V gene has CDR1 SGHDN and CDR2 FVKESK. CDR3 length equals 15 residues. The CDR3, as DNA: TGTGCCAGCAGCCAGGAACAGGGATCCCCCTACGAGCAGTACTTC. As protein: CASSQEQGSPYEQYF.

This clone has only one observation. This rearrangement joins TRBV7-9 to TRBJ1-2; D gene ambiguous. Between the trimmed V and J ends, which lost 5 bases and 7 bases, there was a span of 14 bases. This CDR3 has 13 residues. Germline CDR1 and CDR2: SEHNR and FQNEAQ (reference sequence). DNA for the CDR3: TGTGCCAGCAGCCTTGACTTAGGTGGTGGCTACACCTTC. Its translation: CASSLDLGGGYTF.

The chain carries TRBV19 and TRBJ1-1; tentative D call: TRBD1 (5 bases). Germline V gene data show CDR1 as LNHDA and CDR2 as SQIVND (reference sequence). The CDR3 extends over 13 amino acids. Trimming removed 5 bases from V and 0 bases from J, with 7 bases in between. The DNA of the CDR3 is TGTGCCAGTAGTTCAGGGCTGAACACTGAAGCTTTCTTT. The encoded protein is CASSSGLNTEAFF.

The V call is TRBV5-8, the J call TRBJ2-6; 7 nucleotides align to TRBD1. Trimming removed 0 bases from V and 4 bases from J; junction bases left unmatched: 13. The germline V gene has CDR1 SGHTS and CDR2 YDEGEE. The CDR3 is 19 amino acids. CDR3 sequence reads: CASSLEGSTGWTGANVLTF. For the CDR3, the DNA is TGTGCCAGCAGCTTGGAAGGGTCGACAGGGTGGACCGGGGCCAACGTCCTGACTTTC.

The chain uses TRBV11-2 and TRBJ1-6; the match to TRBD1 covers 8 bases. The CDR3 covers 15 residues. Germline assignment: CDR1 SGHAT and CDR2 FQNNGV. With V trimmed by 4 bases and J by 8 bases, 7 bases remained unmatched. The CDR3 DNA reads as TGTGCCAGCAGCTCCAGGGGGACAGGTTATTCACCCCTCCACTTT. It codes for CASSSRGTGYSPLHF.

This clone turned up a few times. J is TRBJ2-7 and V is TRBV5-4, with 7 bases that match TRBD1. Trimming took 4 bases from V and 1 from J; bases not matched to a gene: 5. The CDR3 contains 14 residues. CDR1 is SGHNT, CDR2 YYREEE, per germline (reference sequence). The CDR3 sequence is CASSHGQDSYEQYF. In DNA form, the CDR3 reads TGTGCCAGCAGCCACGGACAGGATTCCTACGAGCAGTACTTC.

The V call is TRBV19, the J call TRBJ1-2, with 7 bases aligning to TRBD1. Germline lookup yields CDR1 LNHDA and CDR2 SQIVND (reference sequence). V was clipped by 5 bases and J by 4 bases; unmatched bases: 10. The CDR3 spans 15 residues. The CDR3 DNA sequence: TGTGCCAGTAGTCTGCGGACAGGCCTGGGCTATGGCTACACCTTC. It is translated as CASSLRTGLGYGYTF.

The CDR3 spells CASSGGRNQPQHF. The CDR3 region has the DNA TGTGCCAGCAGCGGGGGGAGGAATCAGCCCCAGCATTTT. The chain recombines TRBV6-5 with TRBJ1-5; tentative D call: TRBD1 (5 bases). V was shortened by 6 bases and J by 4 bases, with 10 bases between the two germline ends. Germline V gene sequence: CDR1 MNHEY, CDR2 SVGAGI. This CDR3 spans 13 amino acids.